Below, 16 T cell receptor beta chains from the same sample are listed, as sequenced in a study of T cells in Graves' hyperthyroidism and ophthalmopathy. Using RNA transcripts as the source, TCR beta CDR3 regions were amplified. First-round RT-PCR targeting the TCR CDR3 was performed with the HTBI primer set. MiXCR, applied by TCRdb to the multiplex PCR reads, yields one record per CDR3 protein. The sample consists of roughly 800,000 distinct CDR3 sequences, 38% of them appearing once. Sequencing was carried out using blood. The origin of the receptors is a man younger than 30 with Graves' hyperthyroidism.

This clonotype was observed many times. J is TRBJ1-1 and V is TRBV15; 10 positions match TRBD1. V lost 1 base and J lost 5; bases outside the gene matches: 7. Per germline, CDR1 LNHNV and CDR2 YYDKDF (reference sequence). CDR3 length: 16 amino acids. In DNA, the CDR3 is TGTGCCACCAGCAGAGTTGTCGGGACAGGGGTAACTGAAGCTTTCTTT. It encodes CATSRVVGTGVTEAFF.

This clonotype was seen at least ten times. The rearrangement uses TRBV7-8 and TRBJ1-1; tentative D call: TRBD1 (5 bases). The CDR3 spans 12 residues. Trimming stripped 5 bases from V and 3 bases from J, with 7 bases between. In germline, CDR1 is SGHVS, CDR2 FQNEAQ. For the CDR3, the DNA is TGTGCCAGCAGCGGGGACGACACTGAAGCTTTCTTT. This codes for CASSGDDTEAFF.

The rearrangement links TRBV2 to TRBJ1-2; a weak D match, TRBD1 (5 bases). The V and J ends lost 8 bases and 5 bases respectively, with 27 bases between them. The CDR3 covers 17 residues. Germline V gene data show CDR1 as SNHLY and CDR2 as FYNNEI. For the CDR3, the DNA is TGTGCCAGCTCACCAAGGGCGACCCCCAGGACATCTTATGGCTACACCTTC. It encodes CASSPRATPRTSYGYTF.

This clonotype was counted at least ten times. This chain connects TRBV12-3 or TRBV12-4 to TRBJ1-5; D unclear. There are 11 residues in the CDR3. Trimming removed 6 bases from V and 9 bases from J, with 9 bases in between. CDR3: CASSRDGPQHF. For the CDR3, the DNA is TGTGCCAGCAGCCGAGACGGGCCCCAGCATTTT.

The chain recombines TRBV5-1 with TRBJ2-7, with TRBD1 as a possible D gene (6 bases). There are 14 residues in the CDR3. The germline V and J ends were trimmed by 5 bases and 3 bases, with 15 bases remaining between them. The germline V gene encodes CDR1 SGHRS and CDR2 YFSETQ. Here the CDR3 reads CASSAGQGHYEQYF. The CDR3 DNA reads TGCGCCAGCAGTGCCGGGCAGGGGCACTACGAGCAGTACTTC.

The CDR3 sequence is CASWTGKVGTEETQYF. Written as DNA, the CDR3 is TGTGCCAGCTGGACAGGGAAGGTGGGGACGGAAGAGACCCAGTACTTC. The V call is TRBV11-2, the J call TRBJ2-5; TRBD1 matches 8 bases. The germline V gene has CDR1 SGHAT and CDR2 FQNNGV. CDR3 length: 16 amino acids. The ends lost 8 bases at V and 3 bases at J; junction bases unmatched: 14.

In its sample, this clonotype was seen many times. The chain has TRBV19 and TRBJ1-1; no firm D call. Germline values: CDR1 LNHDA, CDR2 SQIVND (reference sequence). V lost 3 bases to trimming and J lost 0 bases, with 8 bases between them. CDR3 length: 14 residues. The CDR3 loop reads CASSIPGLNTEAFF. In DNA, the CDR3 is TGTGCCAGTAGTATTCCCGGCCTGAACACTGAAGCTTTCTTT.

There are many counts of this clonotype. The V gene is TRBV29-1, the J gene TRBJ1-4; maybe TRBD1 (6 bases). Trimming stripped 2 bases from V and 8 bases from J, with 12 bases between. The CDR3 sequence is 13 residues long. CDR1 is SQVTM and CDR2 is ANQGSEA in the germline V gene. The CDR3 sequence: CSVESGHEEKLFF. CDR3 DNA: TGCAGCGTTGAATCGGGACATGAAGAAAAACTGTTTTTT.

At least ten counts were recorded for this clonotype. The rearrangement joins TRBV14 to TRBJ2-7, with D perhaps TRBD2 (5 bases). The CDR3 has 14 residues. Per the germline V gene, CDR1 is SGHDN and CDR2 is FVKESK. V lost 4 bases and J lost 4, with 14 bases in between. CDR3 coding DNA: TGTGCCAGCAGCCCGACCCTTGAGGGTTACGAGCAGTACTTC. It encodes CASSPTLEGYEQYF.

CDR3 coding DNA: TGTGCCAGCAGTTTACAGGTAACGATCCATCAGCCCCAGCATTTT. It encodes CASSLQVTIHQPQHF. This sequence joins TRBV12-3 or TRBV12-4 and TRBJ1-5; D ambiguous. The CDR3 extends over 15 amino acids. Trimming cost V 2 bases and J 5 bases, with 13 bases left between them.

The chain links TRBV19 to TRBJ2-7; the match to TRBD2 covers 9 bases. V was clipped by 4 bases and J by 4 bases; unmatched bases: 5. Germline V gives CDR1 LNHDA, CDR2 SQIVND (reference sequence). The CDR3 runs 14 residues. The CDR3 loop is CASSTLAGGYEQYF. The DNA for the CDR3 is TGTGCCAGTAGTACCCTCGCGGGAGGGTACGAGCAGTACTTC.

This clonotype has ten or more counts. V gene TRBV11-2 combines with J gene TRBJ2-6, with unresolved D. Germline CDR1 reads SGHAT; CDR2 reads FQNNGV. The ends were cut back, 6 bases at V and 0 bases at J, with 6 bases in the middle. The CDR3 loop spans 14 amino acids. CDR3 sequence reads: CASSFSSGANVLTF. As DNA, the CDR3 is TGTGCCAGCAGTTTTAGCTCTGGGGCCAACGTCCTGACTTTC.

The chain is built from TRBV4-1 and TRBJ1-1, with D unresolved. Deletions cut 0 bases from V and 1 base from J, with 9 bases between. Germline V gene lookup returns CDR1 MGHRA and CDR2 YSYEKL. The CDR3 loop spans 15 amino acids. CDR3 in amino acids: CASSQDLPGNTEAFF. The CDR3 DNA is TGCGCCAGCAGCCAAGATTTGCCAGGGAACACTGAAGCTTTCTTT.

This clonotype was detected only a few times. The rearrangement uses TRBV20-1 and TRBJ2-5; TRBD2 matches 9 bases. Per the germline V gene, CDR1 is DFQATT and CDR2 is SNEGSKA (reference sequence). There are 14 residues in the CDR3. Trimming took 6 bases from V and 2 from J; bases not matched to a gene: 7. CDR3 amino acids: CSAGSGGLQETQYF. Written as DNA, the CDR3 is TGCAGTGCGGGGAGCGGGGGGCTACAAGAGACCCAGTACTTC.

This clonotype was picked up a small number of times. The chain recombines TRBV6-5 with TRBJ2-7; 9 bases align to TRBD1. The V and J ends lost 2 bases and 5 bases, in that order; junction bases with no gene match: 7. CDR1 and CDR2 (germline): MNHEY, SVGAGI. The CDR3 spans 15 residues. The CDR3: CASSYGTGIHDEQYF. Written as DNA, the CDR3 is TGTGCCAGCAGTTACGGGACAGGGATACACGACGAGCAGTACTTC.

This sequence joins TRBV10-3 and TRBJ2-7; 10 positions agree with TRBD1. CDR1 and CDR2 (germline): ENHRY, SYGVKD. The V gene end was trimmed by 3 bases and the J gene end by 5 bases; junction bases not matched to a gene: 4. This CDR3 spans 14 amino acids. The CDR3 sequence: CAISDGTGAHEQYF. Here the CDR3 DNA reads TGTGCCATCAGTGACGGGACAGGGGCCCACGAGCAGTACTTC.